One and the same sample provided the 18 T cell receptor beta chains below, sequenced in a study of blood T cell repertoires in COVID-19. The method was immunoSEQ multiplex PCR; TCRdb's version includes in-frame clones alone and lacks a portion of them. The sample holds 100,000 or so clones, over 70% seen once. Sequencing used peripheral blood. All receptors derive from a human donor in a cohort sampled during active COVID-19.

The chain links TRBV6-5 to TRBJ2-7; 8 positions agree with TRBD1. This CDR3 has 15 residues. CDR1 is MNHEY and CDR2 is SVGAGI in the germline V gene. After removal of 7 bases from V and 4 bases from J, the junction contained 12 bases not matched to a gene. The chain's CDR3 is CASKTQKRQGYEQYF. CDR3 in DNA: TGTGCCAGCAAGACCCAGAAGAGACAGGGGTACGAGCAGTACTTC.

This clone was seen more than once but under ten times. This chain uses TRBV19 with TRBJ2-7; D perhaps matches TRBD1 (5 bases). Trimming left V 7 bases short and J 2 bases short, with 15 bases between. The CDR3 contains 14 residues. Looked up from germline, CDR1 is LNHDA and CDR2 is SQIVND (reference sequence). CDR3 coding DNA: TGTGCCAGTACGTCCAGGGAAGTCCCCTACGAGCAGTACTTC. Translating it yields CASTSREVPYEQYF.

This chain joins TRBV5-4 and TRBJ2-7, with TRBD2 as a possible D gene (7 bases). The CDR3 covers 15 residues. CDR1 is SGHNT and CDR2 is YYREEE in the germline V gene (reference sequence). The V end was cut by 7 bases, the J end by 2 bases, with 19 bases between. The CDR3 sequence is CASSGGVDGPYEQYF. CDR3 nucleotide sequence: TGTGCCAGCTCGGGGGGCGTCGATGGCCCCTACGAGCAGTACTTC.

This clone is a singleton in its sample. The chain carries TRBV5-6 and TRBJ1-2; 8 nucleotides align to TRBD1. V lost 6 bases, J lost 3 bases, and 7 bases stayed unmatched. The CDR3 length is 14 residues. Germline values: CDR1 SGHDT, CDR2 YYEEEE. The CDR3 DNA follows: TGTGCCAGCATGCAGACAGGGGCTGACTATGGCTACACCTTC. Its translation: CASMQTGADYGYTF.

This chain links TRBV12-3 or TRBV12-4 with TRBJ1-1; TRBD1 might be the D (5 bases). V lost 5 bases to trimming and J lost 11 bases, with 18 bases between them. The length of the CDR3 is 13 residues. The CDR3 protein is CASSIQGRLRAFF. The CDR3 DNA is TGTGCCAGCAGTATCCAGGGCCGGTTGAGGGCTTTCTTT.

This sequence joins TRBV5-6 and TRBJ2-7; 7 bases align to TRBD2. This CDR3 has 14 residues. From germline, CDR1 is SGHDT and CDR2 YYEEEE. V was clipped by 2 bases and J by 7 bases; unmatched bases: 9. The chain's CDR3 is CASSLPGGDREQYF. CDR3 coding DNA: TGTGCCAGCAGCTTACCGGGAGGAGACCGTGAGCAGTACTTC.

The gene calls are TRBV19 and TRBJ2-4; D might be TRBD2 (6 bases). V gave up 6 bases and J gave up 7 bases, with 16 bases separating them. The CDR3 has 14 residues. CDR1 is LNHDA, CDR2 SQIVND, per germline (reference sequence). CDR3 sequence: CASSAGRGGNIQYF. For the CDR3, the DNA is TGTGCCAGTAGCGCCGGACGAGGAGGGAACATTCAGTACTTC.

The CDR3 coding sequence is TGTGCCAGCAGGGCCCAGACAGGGGTCTACGAGCAGTACTTC. Translation gives CASRAQTGVYEQYF. This rearrangement joins TRBV25-1 to TRBJ2-7; 8 bases are shared with TRBD1. Germline values: CDR1 MGHDK, CDR2 SYGVNS. The CDR3 loop spans 14 amino acids. The trim removed 6 bases at V and 3 bases at J, leaving 7 bases unmatched.

The chain employs TRBV24-1 and TRBJ2-7; TRBD2 agrees at 8 bases. V lost 9 bases, J lost 5 bases, and 8 bases stayed unmatched. Germline loops: CDR1 KGHDR, CDR2 SFDVKD. This CDR3 has 13 residues. CDR3 protein: CATSIGGRNEQYF. The CDR3 nucleotides are TGTGCCACCTCCATTGGCGGGAGGAACGAGCAGTACTTC.

The chain combines TRBV10-1 with TRBJ1-2; 11 bases align to TRBD1. From germline, CDR1 is WNHNN and CDR2 SYGVQD (reference sequence). The V segment lost 6 bases and the J segment 4 bases; nucleotides outside the gene matches: 7. This CDR3 is 15 amino acids long. CDR3 nucleotides: TGCGCCAGCAGAACCGGGACAGGGGGACCCTATGGCTACACCTTC. Translating it yields CASRTGTGGPYGYTF.

The chain links TRBV10-3 to TRBJ1-1; 9 bases line up with TRBD1. Germline CDR1 reads ENHRY; CDR2 reads SYGVKD. The CDR3 is made up of 13 amino acids. Losses at the gene ends were 6 bases for V and 1 base for J; bases not matched to a gene: 0. CDR3 sequence: CAIRGQGNTEAFF. The DNA of the CDR3 is TGTGCCATCAGGGGACAGGGGAACACTGAAGCTTTCTTT.

This clone was picked up a small number of times. V and J are TRBV4-2 and TRBJ2-1; a weak D match, TRBD2 (6 bases). The CDR3 totals 16 residues. Germline CDR1 reads LGHNA; CDR2 reads YNFKEQ. V was trimmed by 3 bases and J by 4 bases, leaving 16 bases between them. Here the CDR3 reads CASSQLGGSGYNEQFF. The CDR3, as DNA: TGTGCCAGCAGCCAGCTGGGGGGTTCGGGTTACAATGAGCAGTTCTTC.

The chain has TRBV19 and TRBJ2-7; 9 positions match TRBD2. This CDR3 has 15 amino acids. The V and J ends lost 5 bases and 2 bases, in that order; junction bases with no gene match: 7. Germline V gives CDR1 LNHDA, CDR2 SQIVND (reference sequence). CDR3 loop: CASSLQTSGTYEQYF. CDR3 nucleotide sequence: TGTGCCAGTAGTCTCCAGACTAGCGGAACCTACGAGCAGTACTTC.

CDR3: CASSQHHLEMEQGFPYSNQPQHF. CDR3 nucleotides: TGTGCCAGCAGCCAACACCATTTGGAAATGGAACAGGGGTTCCCATATAGCAATCAGCCCCAGCATTTT. The chain employs TRBV3-1 (or the pseudogene TRBV3-2) and TRBJ1-5; TRBD1 matches at 7 bases. Trimming at V came to 2 bases and at J to 0 bases, leaving 25 bases not matched to a gene. From germline, CDR1 is LGHDT and CDR2 YNNKEL (reference sequence). This CDR3 spans 23 amino acids.

The genes are TRBV3-1 (or the pseudogene TRBV3-2) and TRBJ2-1; 9 nucleotides line up with TRBD2. The junction had 7 bases not matched to a gene; V was cut back by 3 bases and J by 7 bases. The CDR3 length is 15 residues. Germline CDR1 LGHDT, CDR2 YNNKEL (reference sequence). The DNA of the CDR3 is TGTGCCAGCAGCCATAGCGGGAGAGGGGTTAATGAGCAGTTCTTC. Protein product: CASSHSGRGVNEQFF.

V gene TRBV11-1 combines with J gene TRBJ1-1; TRBD1 is a possible D gene (5 bases). V shed 2 bases and J shed 1 base, with 8 bases lying between them. The germline CDR1 and CDR2 sequences are SGHAT and FQDESV (reference sequence). The length of the CDR3 is 14 residues. CDR3 DNA: TGTGCCAGCAGCTTAAACAGGAGGAACACTGAAGCTTTCTTT. Translating it yields CASSLNRRNTEAFF.

The chain carries TRBV18 and TRBJ2-3, with D possibly TRBD1 on 6 matching bases. V was shortened by 3 bases and J by 1 base, with 11 bases between the two germline ends. The CDR3 has 15 amino acids. The V gene's germline CDR1 is KGHSH and CDR2 LQKENI. The CDR3 loop reads CASSPRGTGTDTQYF. The CDR3 DNA is TGTGCCAGCTCACCCAGGGGTACAGGCACAGATACGCAGTATTTT. The variable domain in full, completed from reference TRBV18 and TRBJ2-3, reads NAGVMQNPRHLVRRRGQEARLRCSPMKGHSHVYWYRQLPEEGLKFMVYLQKENIIDESGMPKERFSAEFPKEGPSILRIQQVVRGDSAAYFCASSPRGTGTDTQYFGPGTRLTVL.

V usage is TRBV21-1 and J usage is TRBJ1-4; the tabulated D call, TRBD1, remains unverified against the DNA. TRBV21-1 is a listed pseudogene. The CDR3 is 18 residues long. The CDR3 sequence: CASSNSAPGQGSNEKLFF. The CDR3, as DNA: TGTGCCAGCAGCAATTCGGCCCCAGGGCAGGGAAGTAATGAAAAACTGTTTTTT.